Listed below are T cell receptor beta chains from one sample, sequenced in a study of beta chain features in type 1 diabetes. Sequenced by immunoSEQ multiplex PCR; TCRdb stores in-frame clones only, minus some. Of more than 250,000 clones listed, roughly 15% are singletons. Sequenced material: naive CD4+ T cells from blood. These receptors came from a man aged 18 to 35 with type 1 diabetes. The CDR3 runs from the conserved cysteine through the conserved F or W. Each record gives: J gene, V gene, D gene, CDR3 length, clone size, CDR3 protein, CDR3 DNA. The D gene is left open where the match is weak. A clone size is listed for some rows: how often the clone was seen (once, few, many), or a class if it is expanded.

j_gene: TRBJ2-5; v_gene: TRBV5-4; d_gene: TRBD2; len: 17; abundance: .; CDR3aa: CASSLVGRGGRGETQYF; CDR3nt: TGTGCCAGCAGCTTGGTCGGGCGGGGGGGCCGTGGGGAGACCCAGTACTTC
j_gene: TRBJ1-5; v_gene: TRBV23-1; d_gene: TRBD1; len: 16; abundance: .; CDR3aa: CASSPVGQEGNQPQHF; CDR3nt: TGCGCCAGCAGTCCGGTGGGACAGGAGGGCAATCAGCCCCAGCATTTT
j_gene: TRBJ1-2; v_gene: TRBV5-6; d_gene: .; len: 14; abundance: .; CDR3aa: CASSLRGANAVTTF; CDR3nt: TGTGCCAGCAGCTTGCGGGGGGCAAATGCTGTCACCACCTTC
j_gene: TRBJ2-3; v_gene: TRBV5-1; d_gene: .; len: 14; abundance: .; CDR3aa: CASSPSNRADTQYF; CDR3nt: TGCGCCAGCAGCCCGTCCAACAGGGCAGATACGCAGTATTTT
j_gene: TRBJ1-6; v_gene: TRBV25-1; d_gene: TRBD1; len: 16; abundance: .; CDR3aa: CASSEWPGQENSPLHF; CDR3nt: TGTGCCAGCAGTGAATGGCCGGGACAGGAAAATTCACCCCTCCACTTT
j_gene: TRBJ1-1; v_gene: TRBV7-6; d_gene: TRBD1; len: 15; abundance: once; CDR3aa: CASSSLTGRNTEAFF; CDR3nt: TGTGCCAGCAGCTCCCTGACAGGGCGGAACACTGAAGCTTTCTTT
j_gene: TRBJ2-3; v_gene: TRBV7-2; d_gene: TRBD2; len: 15; abundance: .; CDR3aa: CASSPGLASTDTQYF; CDR3nt: TGTGCCAGCAGCCCGGGACTAGCGAGCACAGATACGCAGTATTTT
j_gene: TRBJ2-5; v_gene: TRBV30; d_gene: .; len: 15; abundance: .; CDR3aa: CAWSVMGQRQETQYF; CDR3nt: TGTGCCTGGAGTGTAATGGGGCAGAGACAAGAGACCCAGTACTTC
j_gene: TRBJ2-7; v_gene: TRBV7-2; d_gene: TRBD1; len: 16; abundance: few; CDR3aa: CASSRAGTGRSYEQYF; CDR3nt: TGTGCCAGCAGCCGGGCCGGGACAGGGAGATCCTACGAGCAGTACTTC
j_gene: TRBJ2-5; v_gene: TRBV6-1; d_gene: .; len: 13; abundance: .; CDR3aa: CASGTGIRETQYF; CDR3nt: TGTGCCAGCGGTACAGGGATTCGAGAGACCCAGTACTTC
j_gene: TRBJ2-7; v_gene: TRBV5-1; d_gene: .; len: 16; abundance: .; CDR3aa: CASSPNPGQSAYEQYF; CDR3nt: TGCGCCAGCAGCCCCAACCCTGGACAGTCCGCCTACGAGCAGTACTTC
j_gene: TRBJ2-2; v_gene: TRBV7-8; d_gene: TRBD2; len: 16; abundance: .; CDR3aa: CASSLLAGVHTGELFF; CDR3nt: TGTGCCAGCAGCTTGCTAGCGGGAGTACATACCGGGGAGCTGTTTTTT
j_gene: TRBJ2-5; v_gene: TRBV2; d_gene: TRBD2; len: 13; abundance: .; CDR3aa: CASSVAGAGEQYF; CDR3nt: TGTGCCAGCAGTGTGGCGGGAGCAGGTGAGCAGTACTTC
j_gene: TRBJ2-5; v_gene: TRBV7-8; d_gene: .; len: 17; abundance: .; CDR3aa: CASSLVPGFVAQETQYF; CDR3nt: TGTGCCAGCAGCTTGGTGCCGGGGTTTGTGGCCCAAGAGACCCAGTACTTC
j_gene: TRBJ2-1; v_gene: TRBV5-6; d_gene: TRBD2; len: 15; abundance: few; CDR3aa: CASRIGTSGRAIAFF; CDR3nt: TGTGCCAGCAGGATAGGGACTAGCGGGAGGGCCATTGCGTTCTTC
j_gene: TRBJ1-6; v_gene: TRBV5-1; d_gene: .; len: 14; abundance: few; CDR3aa: CASSLADSNSPLHF; CDR3nt: TGCGCCAGCAGCTTGGCCGACAGTAATTCACCCCTCCACTTT
j_gene: TRBJ2-1; v_gene: TRBV19; d_gene: .; len: 14; abundance: few; CDR3aa: CASSMPGLTNEQFF; CDR3nt: TGTGCCAGTAGCATGCCGGGACTGACGAATGAGCAGTTCTTC
j_gene: TRBJ2-7; v_gene: TRBV6-6; d_gene: .; len: 13; abundance: .; CDR3aa: CASRRDGAYEQYF; CDR3nt: TGTGCCAGCAGGCGGGACGGTGCCTACGAGCAGTACTTC
j_gene: TRBJ2-1; v_gene: TRBV28; d_gene: .; len: 12; abundance: .; CDR3aa: CASSPLASEQFF; CDR3nt: TGTGCCAGCAGTCCCCTTGCCAGTGAGCAGTTCTTC
j_gene: TRBJ2-7; v_gene: TRBV19; d_gene: .; len: 15; abundance: .; CDR3aa: CASSIVEGSAYEQYF; CDR3nt: TGTGCCAGTAGTATAGTGGAGGGGTCCGCCTACGAGCAGTACTTC
j_gene: TRBJ2-7; v_gene: TRBV5-1; d_gene: TRBD2; len: 14; abundance: few; CDR3aa: CASTREGLNYEQYF; CDR3nt: TGCGCCAGCACACGGGAGGGCCTGAACTACGAGCAGTACTTC
j_gene: TRBJ2-5; v_gene: TRBV6-8; d_gene: .; len: 12; abundance: .; CDR3aa: CASSYPWRAQYF; CDR3nt: TGTGCCAGCAGTTATCCTTGGAGGGCCCAGTACTTC
j_gene: TRBJ1-5; v_gene: TRBV15; d_gene: .; len: 15; abundance: .; CDR3aa: CATSRTNQGNQPQHF; CDR3nt: TGTGCCACCAGCAGAACGAATCAGGGCAATCAGCCCCAGCATTTT
j_gene: TRBJ2-2; v_gene: TRBV28; d_gene: TRBD1; len: 15; abundance: few; CDR3aa: CATLTWDRGTGELFF; CDR3nt: TGTGCCACCCTAACCTGGGACAGGGGAACCGGGGAGCTGTTTTTT
j_gene: TRBJ2-3; v_gene: TRBV28; d_gene: TRBD2; len: 18; abundance: few; CDR3aa: CASSFATRLAGDTDTQYF; CDR3nt: TGTGCCAGCAGTTTTGCCACGAGACTAGCGGGGGACACAGATACGCAGTATTTT
j_gene: TRBJ2-6; v_gene: TRBV7-2; d_gene: TRBD1; len: 17; abundance: .; CDR3aa: CATQPQGVESGANVLTF; CDR3nt: TGTGCCACCCAGCCCCAGGGGGTAGAATCTGGGGCCAACGTCCTGACTTTC
j_gene: TRBJ2-3; v_gene: TRBV7-2; d_gene: TRBD2; len: 14; abundance: .; CDR3aa: CASTAGGPADTQYF; CDR3nt: TGTGCCAGCACAGCGGGGGGGCCTGCAGATACGCAGTATTTT
j_gene: TRBJ2-2; v_gene: TRBV30; d_gene: .; len: 11; abundance: few; CDR3aa: CAWSLSWELFF; CDR3nt: TGTGCCTGGAGTTTAAGCTGGGAGCTGTTTTTT
j_gene: TRBJ2-5; v_gene: TRBV7-6; d_gene: .; len: 14; abundance: few; CDR3aa: CASTLSGLMETQYF; CDR3nt: TGTGCCAGCACCCTTAGTGGTTTGATGGAGACCCAGTACTTC
j_gene: TRBJ1-6; v_gene: TRBV11-2; d_gene: .; len: 16; abundance: few; CDR3aa: CASSFGRRAYNSPLHF; CDR3nt: TGTGCCAGCAGCTTTGGACGGAGGGCCTATAATTCACCCCTCCACTTT
j_gene: TRBJ2-1; v_gene: TRBV27; d_gene: TRBD1; len: 16; abundance: .; CDR3aa: CASSLLPGTGTNEQFF; CDR3nt: TGTGCCAGCAGCCTACTCCCGGGGACAGGGACGAATGAGCAGTTCTTC
j_gene: TRBJ2-4; v_gene: TRBV20-1; d_gene: TRBD1; len: 11; abundance: few; CDR3aa: CSAGDRDIQYF; CDR3nt: TGCAGTGCTGGGGACAGAGACATTCAGTACTTC
j_gene: TRBJ1-1; v_gene: TRBV28; d_gene: .; len: 16; abundance: .; CDR3aa: CASSMTAGAGNTEAFF; CDR3nt: TGTGCCAGCAGCATGACCGCAGGGGCGGGCAACACTGAAGCTTTCTTT